The entry below gives a single TCR beta chain sequence along with its context. This clone has only a few counts. The antigen this receptor binds is unknown. Nothing much larger sits one base from this clone, and base qualities are not available. Participants in the prospective study were aged about 18 to 95 years, lived in about two dozen United States geographic areas, and enrolled through a virtual design. To assign participants to cohorts, the prospective study relied on clinical history that participants themselves reported in a screening survey and a study questionnaire. Recovered participants in ImmuneRACE Cohort 3 were defined as having two consecutive negative NP/OP PCR tests, clearance from a healthcare professional, or resolution of symptoms. In the prospective study, mobile phlebotomists collected whole blood, serum and a nasopharyngeal or oropharyngeal swab from each participant. Participants in the prospective study had the option to provide additional blood draws and questionnaires over a roughly 2-month period. Blood samples from the prospective study were shipped frozen or at room temperature prior to DNA extraction.

These data belong to a study of blood T cell repertoires in COVID-19 (TCRdb year 2020). Describing the broader study: The collaborator samples originated in the United States, Italy and Spain and spanned the acute and convalescent phases of COVID-19. The material from the prospective study consisted of cDNA or gDNA derived from T cells, B-cell-depleted T cells, or PBMCs. Deeply sampled blood TCRbeta repertoires from subjects exposed to, actively infected with, or recovered from COVID-19 were included in the dataset. A freely available public database, intended as a resource for researchers studying the immune response to SARS-CoV-2, is where the repertoires were released. Samples came from the ongoing ImmuneRACE study (first 160 participants) plus 1,254 subjects from 6 global collaborators. The sample metadata nearly always contained a de-identified subject ID, COVID-19 status, age in years and sex. Where available, HLA class I and class II types were taken from metadata supplied by the sample provider and were not determined by assay-based typing. The paper's findings and limits, for the study overall: How much clinical and demographic metadata was included differed by source and by participant, and the metadata was provided uncurated.

TCRbeta CDR3 regions were amplified from genomic DNA using the immunoSEQ Assay, a bias-controlled multiplex PCR. Processing in the source paper ran as follows. The number of nucleated cells in each sample was estimated by amplification of reference gene primers within the assay. Sequence reads were collapsed and filtered to measure the absolute abundance of every unique TCRbeta CDR3 rearrangement. For each sample, productive Simpson clonality was calculated as the square root of Simpson's diversity index over productive rearrangements. TCRdb obtained this table from immuneACCESS and retained in-frame rearrangements with V and J assigned. These tables miss some clones; where compared with another copy, unresolved V genes account for less than half of the shortfall, and the remainder is unexplained. V, J and clone size are those of that table, while D and trimming were read from the DNA. Here the sample has around 370,000 clones; about 88% occur a single time. The ten top clones hold roughly 1.2% of the sample.

The sample was PBMCs or T cells enriched from blood (not recorded which). This TCR was sampled from a woman aged 18 to 35 who had recovered from COVID-19.

CDR3 region: CASSFIGDRGSQPQHF. The nucleotide sequence reads as follows: TGTGCCAGCAGCTTCATTGGAGACAGGGGCAGCCAGCCCCAGCATTTT. This receptor chain uses TRBV7-9 and TRBJ1-5, with TRBD1 matching 8 junction bases. Based on the germline V gene (reference sequence), the CDR1 and CDR2 sequences are SEHNR and FQNEAQ. From cysteine to phenylalanine, the CDR3 is 16 amino acids long. CDR3 DNA only is kept here, 48 bases in frame from base 1. After removal of 3 bases from V and 7 bases from J, the junction retains 11 bases not matched to a gene.